This paragraph covers one T cell receptor (beta chain) sequence. What it recognizes is unknown. Method: immunoSEQ multiplex PCR; TCRdb's copy keeps in-frame clones and lacks some. Among about 350,000 clones listed, 88% were seen once. The treatment is: about 20 received Ad26.COV2.S at low or high dose, single or two shots; about 5 received placebo; per-sample allocation not given. Collection of the samples took place on day 63 after the first injection of vaccine or placebo. The data stem from a study of Ad26.COV2.S vaccination and SARS-CoV-2 variants. At the level of the study: The donor was enrolled in the Ad26.COV2.S arm of the COV1001 trial. Ad26.COV2.S was injected intramuscularly once or twice, 56 days apart.

Study-wide results and limits: While placebo recipients had lower spike-specific TCR breadth, vaccine recipients had more. Total T cell responses may have been underestimated by the TCR breadth and depth analyses.

In germline, CDR1 is LNHDA, CDR2 SQIVND (reference sequence). Trimming removed 6 bases from V and 2 bases from J; junction bases left unmatched: 16. There are 18 residues in the CDR3. The chain is built from TRBV19 and TRBJ1-5; 7 nucleotides line up with TRBD1. The sequences come from peripheral blood, collected in a trial of Ad26.COV2.S vaccine versus placebo. The source is a person aged 18-65 years who received the Ad26.COV2.S COVID-19 vaccine or a placebo. Here the CDR3 reads CASSRGRGAEWGNQPQHF. In nucleotides, the CDR3 is TGTGCCAGTAGCAGGGGGAGGGGCGCCGAGTGGGGCAATCAGCCCCAGCATTTT.